The next 17 T cell receptor beta chains were all read from a single sample in a study of shared clonotypes between healthy human individuals. Data came from immunoSEQ multiplex PCR; TCRdb stores just in-frame clones and leaves some out. The sample contains 1.6 million or so clones, roughly 95% of which appear only once. Sequencing was carried out using naive CD4+ T cells sorted from blood. The sample's subset: CD45RA+ positively selected. These receptors were obtained from a man aged 30-40 years in good health.

The chain uses TRBV4-3 and TRBJ2-7, with D unresolved. Trimming shortened V by 0 bases and J by 1 base, and 7 bases separated the two germline ends. Germline lookup yields CDR1 LGHNA and CDR2 YSLEER. This CDR3 has 14 amino acids. The CDR3 DNA reads as TGCGCCAGCAGCCAAGATCAGCTTTCCTACGAGCAGTACTTC. Translation gives CASSQDQLSYEQYF.

This clone was seen once. The genes are TRBV5-1 and TRBJ1-1; perhaps TRBD1 as D (5 bases). The germline CDR1 and CDR2 sequences are SGHRS and YFSETQ. Trimming cost V 4 bases and J 3 bases, with 13 bases left between them. This CDR3 is built from 14 residues. This chain's CDR3 is CASSRTGEDTEAFF. In nucleotides, the CDR3 is TGCGCCAGCAGCCGGACGGGGGAGGACACTGAAGCTTTCTTT.

V gene TRBV9 combines with J gene TRBJ2-5; 9 bases agree with TRBD2. Germline V gene data show CDR1 as SGDLS and CDR2 as YYNGEE. The V segment lost 0 bases and the J segment 1 base; nucleotides outside the gene matches: 4. The CDR3 spans 16 residues. This CDR3 reads CASSVASGAIQETQYF. As DNA, the CDR3 is TGTGCCAGCAGCGTAGCTAGCGGGGCAATCCAAGAGACCCAGTACTTC.

The chain couples TRBV6-5 to TRBJ2-7, with D maybe TRBD1 (7 bases). The length of the CDR3 is 15 residues. The germline CDR1 and CDR2 sequences are MNHEY and SVGAGI. V lost 2 bases and J lost 6, with 17 bases in between. CDR3 amino acids: CASSYRGTAASEQYF. In DNA form, the CDR3 reads TGTGCCAGCAGTTACCGGGGGACAGCCGCCTCCGAGCAGTACTTC.

This clone appeared a single time. The chain carries TRBV28 and TRBJ2-6; D might be TRBD1 (8 bases). The V end lost 3 bases, the J end lost 0 bases, and 15 bases lay between the germline ends. CDR1 and CDR2 from the germline V gene are MDHEN and SYDVKM. The CDR3 loop spans 18 amino acids. The DNA of the CDR3 is TGTGCCAGCAGTTTGGCACAGGGGGGGAGCTCTGGGGCCAACGTCCTGACTTTC. Residues: CASSLAQGGSSGANVLTF.

The CDR3 here is CASSFPFRQGPYGYTF. The CDR3 DNA reads as TGTGCCAGCAGCTTCCCCTTCAGACAGGGGCCCTATGGCTACACCTTC. V usage is TRBV7-9 and J usage is TRBJ1-2; TRBD1 aligns across 8 bases. The V gene's germline CDR1 is SEHNR and CDR2 FQNEAQ (reference sequence). The V segment lost 3 bases and the J segment 4 bases; nucleotides outside the gene matches: 10. The CDR3 runs 16 residues.

The J gene is TRBJ2-7, the V gene TRBV5-1; D is uncertain. V lost 4 bases to trimming and J lost 6 bases, with 23 bases between them. The CDR3 loop spans 16 amino acids. Germline V gene sequence: CDR1 SGHRS, CDR2 YFSETQ. The CDR3 here is CASSDTTVGRRSEQYF. The CDR3 DNA reads TGCGCCAGCAGCGACACGACGGTCGGCCGGAGATCCGAGCAGTACTTC.

The chain has TRBV18 and TRBJ2-3, with 10 bases aligning to TRBD2. Germline V gene lookup returns CDR1 KGHSH and CDR2 LQKENI. This CDR3 has 16 amino acids. V shed 0 bases, J shed 4 bases, and the junction held 4 bases outside the gene matches. The CDR3 nucleotides are TGTGCCAGCTCACCACCGGCTAGCGGGAGCGCAGATACGCAGTATTTT. Protein: CASSPPASGSADTQYF.

CDR3 nucleotides: TGTGCCAGCAGCTCACAGGGGGACGAGCAGTACTTC. The encoded protein is CASSSQGDEQYF. The V gene is TRBV11-1, the J gene TRBJ2-7; 8 bases agree with TRBD1. CDR1 and CDR2 from the germline V gene are SGHAT and FQDESV (reference sequence). V was pared by 4 bases and J by 5 bases, with 1 base of the junction left unmatched. The CDR3 extends over 12 amino acids.

The chain combines TRBV29-1 with TRBJ1-1; tentative D call: TRBD1 (6 bases). V was clipped by 6 bases and J by 9 bases, with 14 bases between them. CDR1 and CDR2 from the germline V gene are SQVTM and ANQGSEA. The CDR3 is 11 residues long. The CDR3 loop is CSVYGGHKAFF. For the CDR3, the DNA is TGCAGCGTCTACGGGGGGCACAAAGCTTTCTTT.

V and J are TRBV7-9 and TRBJ2-5; 9 bases map to TRBD2. Per germline, CDR1 SEHNR and CDR2 FQNEAQ (reference sequence). Unmatched junction bases numbered 10, after V lost 5 bases and J lost 0 bases. The CDR3 is 17 amino acids. CDR3 amino acids: CASSTFVLAGYQETQYF. The CDR3 DNA follows: TGTGCCAGCAGCACATTCGTTCTAGCGGGGTACCAAGAGACCCAGTACTTC.

This chain uses TRBV7-2 with TRBJ2-7; TRBD2 is a possible D gene (6 bases). The germline CDR1 and CDR2 sequences are SGHTA and FQGNSA. V lost 1 base and J lost 0, with 13 bases in between. This CDR3 comprises 16 residues. The CDR3 nucleotides read TGTGCCAGCAGCTTAGAAGGGGCGGGACGCTCCTACGAGCAGTACTTC. Amino acids: CASSLEGAGRSYEQYF.

V usage is TRBV4-1 and J usage is TRBJ2-1; D call uncertain. The CDR3 totals 13 residues. Germline loops: CDR1 MGHRA, CDR2 YSYEKL. Trimming cost V 0 bases and J 4 bases, with 4 bases left between them. Written as DNA, the CDR3 is TGCGCCAGCAGCCAAGATGCGTACAATGAGCAGTTCTTC. Its protein product is CASSQDAYNEQFF.

The rearrangement uses TRBV28 and TRBJ1-5, with D uncertain. V lost 1 base, J lost 7 bases, and 5 bases lay in between. Germline CDR1 is MDHEN and CDR2 is SYDVKM. This CDR3 contains 12 residues. CDR3 nucleotides: TGTGCCAGCAGTTTATTTCGCCAGCCCCAGCATTTT. Its translation: CASSLFRQPQHF.

The V gene is TRBV5-4, the J gene TRBJ2-5; TRBD1 matches 8 bases. J was trimmed by 3 bases and V by 6 bases; bases with no gene match: 10. Germline V lookup: CDR1 SGHNT, CDR2 YYREEE (reference sequence). The CDR3 runs to 15 residues. This chain's CDR3 is CASMGLGTGEETQYF. CDR3 coding DNA: TGTGCCAGCATGGGCTTAGGGACAGGCGAAGAGACCCAGTACTTC.

The V and J genes are TRBV7-3 and TRBJ1-5; TRBD1 aligns across 7 bases. This CDR3 region has 13 residues. The V gene end was trimmed by 6 bases and the J gene end by 7 bases; junction bases not matched to a gene: 6. Germline CDR1 SGHTA, CDR2 FQGTGA. CDR3 in amino acids: CASSTNRGQPQHF. CDR3 DNA: TGTGCCAGCAGTACTAACAGGGGACAGCCCCAGCATTTT.

The rearrangement joins TRBV11-1 to TRBJ2-3, with 10 nucleotides matching TRBD2. The CDR3 is 16 residues long. Germline V lookup: CDR1 SGHAT, CDR2 FQDESV (reference sequence). Unmatched junction bases numbered 12, after V lost 5 bases and J lost 7 bases. The CDR3 nucleotides are TGTGCCAGCAGCCCGCTAGGGCTAGCGGGAGTAAATACGCAGTATTTT. Translation gives CASSPLGLAGVNTQYF.